The 13 T cell receptor beta chains given below trace back to one sample, sequenced in a study of neurological immune-mediated disorders. Using its own MiXCR run on the 5' RACE reads, TCRdb lists one record per CDR3 protein. The sample carries approximately 36,000 distinct CDR3 sequences, 3.2% recorded once. Sample time point: longitudinal time-point 1 (baseline). Source material: PBMCs. These receptor sequences come from a woman aged 55-70 years with multiple sclerosis.

Ten or more counts support this clonotype. CDR3 in DNA: TGTGCCAGCGGCCCGGGGGGTGGTAATGAAAAACTGTTTTTT. This sequence encodes CASGPGGGNEKLFF. J is TRBJ1-4 and V is TRBV12-3 or TRBV12-4, with a tentative D call TRBD1 (5 bases). V lost 8 bases, J lost 4 bases, and 14 bases lay in between. The CDR3 runs 14 residues.

This clonotype was seen at least ten times. The genes are TRBV5-1 and TRBJ2-1; 9 bases map to TRBD2. This CDR3 spans 15 amino acids. Germline V lookup: CDR1 SGHRS, CDR2 YFSETQ. V gave up 5 bases and J gave up 4 bases; unmatched junction bases: 7. The CDR3 DNA sequence: TGCGCCAGCAGTCGGGGACTAGCAGGTTACAATGAGCAGTTCTTC. It yields the protein CASSRGLAGYNEQFF.

This clonotype has ten or more counts. This chain connects TRBV25-1 to TRBJ2-7; D remains ambiguous. Trimming shortened V by 2 bases and J by 9 bases, and 8 bases separated the two germline ends. CDR1 is MGHDK, CDR2 SYGVNS, per germline. The CDR3 spans 11 residues. CDR3 residues: CASSEVGRQYF. For the CDR3, the DNA is TGTGCCAGCAGTGAAGTAGGCCGGCAGTACTTC.

This clonotype was seen a few times. This rearrangement joins TRBV7-6 to TRBJ2-5; D call uncertain. The CDR3 covers 14 residues. Germline loops: CDR1 SGHVS, CDR2 FNYEAQ. V was trimmed by 6 bases and J by 3 bases, leaving 14 bases between them. For the CDR3, the DNA is TGTGCCAGCAGTGGCCCTACCGGTGAAGAGACCCAGTACTTC. Translation gives CASSGPTGEETQYF. Complete variable domain (other parts from reference TRBV7-6 and TRBJ2-5): GAGVSQSPRYKVTKRGQDVALRCDPISGHVSLYWYRQALGQGPEFLTYFNYEAQQDKSGLPNDRFSAERPEGSISTLTIQRTEQRDSAMYRCASSGPTGEETQYFGPGTRLLVL.

This chain connects TRBV14 to TRBJ2-1; D may be TRBD2 (5 bases). The CDR3 loop spans 15 amino acids. In germline, CDR1 is SGHDN, CDR2 FVKESK. V gave up 3 bases and J gave up 7 bases, with 16 bases separating them. The CDR3 region has the DNA TGTGCCAGCAGCCACGTTTTTATCTGGGAGAATGAGCAGTTCTTC. This codes for CASSHVFIWENEQFF.

At least ten counts were recorded for this clonotype. This sequence joins TRBV4-1 and TRBJ2-1, with 8 bases fitting TRBD2. The CDR3 sequence is 16 residues long. V trimming: 0 bases; J trimming: 8 bases; junction bases outside the gene matches: 9. Germline CDR1 and CDR2: MGHRA and YSYEKL. The DNA for the CDR3 is TGCGCCAGCAGCCAAGATCGAACGGGGGGGCCGGATGAGCAGTTCTTC. This gives the protein CASSQDRTGGPDEQFF.

At least ten counts were recorded for this clonotype. V and J are TRBV5-1 and TRBJ2-2; perhaps TRBD2 as D (5 bases). The CDR3 is 13 amino acids. The V end was cut by 4 bases, the J end by 6 bases, with 10 bases between. Germline V CDR1 and CDR2: SGHRS, YFSETQ. The CDR3 spells CASSRSGSGELFF. Here the CDR3 DNA reads TGCGCCAGCAGCCGTTCGGGGTCCGGGGAGCTGTTTTTT.

This clonotype was recorded at least ten times. The chain carries TRBV30 and TRBJ1-1; 8 nucleotides agree with TRBD1. The CDR3 runs to 13 residues. The germline gives CDR1 GTSNPN, CDR2 SVGIG (reference sequence). J was trimmed by 4 bases and V by 8 bases; bases with no gene match: 9. Here the CDR3 DNA reads TGTGCCGGTGACAGGGGAGTGGCCACTGAAGCTTTCTTT. Amino acids: CAGDRGVATEAFF.

The table lists this clonotype with many counts. The V gene is TRBV19, the J gene TRBJ1-5; D unresolved. Germline CDR1 and CDR2: LNHDA and SQIVND (reference sequence). CDR3 length: 14 amino acids. V was pared by 1 base and J by 4 bases, with 8 bases between. The CDR3 reads CASSIAGPNQPQHF. As DNA, the CDR3 is TGTGCCAGTAGTATAGCCGGCCCAAATCAGCCCCAGCATTTT.

There are many counts of this clonotype. The rearrangement links TRBV20-1 to TRBJ1-2; 7 nucleotides align to TRBD1. Germline V lookup: CDR1 DFQATT, CDR2 SNEGSKA (reference sequence). The V and J ends lost 5 bases and 4 bases, in that order; junction bases with no gene match: 4. The CDR3 runs 12 residues. The CDR3 loop is CSAQQGPYGYTF. The CDR3 coding sequence is TGCAGTGCTCAACAGGGGCCCTATGGCTACACCTTC.

This clonotype has a handful of counts. The rearrangement links TRBV30 to TRBJ1-1; TRBD1 might be the D (6 bases). The CDR3 sequence is 14 residues long. V dropped 8 bases and J dropped 0 bases, with 16 bases sitting between them. Germline loops: CDR1 GTSNPN, CDR2 SVGIG (reference sequence). The CDR3 DNA reads TGTGCCCGAGAGGGGAGGGGGATGAACACTGAAGCTTTCTTT. This codes for CAREGRGMNTEAFF.

This clonotype was recorded only once. The chain carries TRBV20-1 and TRBJ2-1; possible D gene TRBD2, 5 bases. CDR1 and CDR2 from the germline V gene are DFQATT and SNEGSKA (reference sequence). The CDR3 length is 12 residues. The CDR3 reads CSQADDYNEQFF. In DNA, the CDR3 is TGCAGCCAAGCGGATGACTACAATGAGCAGTTCTTC.

This clonotype was detected ten times or more. This chain connects TRBV6-1 to TRBJ1-6; TRBD1 matches 10 bases. Germline V gives CDR1 MNHNS, CDR2 SASEGT. The length of the CDR3 is 16 residues. J gave up 4 bases and V 5 bases, and 5 bases lay outside the gene matches. As DNA, the CDR3 is TGTGCCAGCAGTTCCTGGACAGGGGGGTATAATTCACCCCTCCACTTT. The encoded protein is CASSSWTGGYNSPLHF.